This T cell receptor (beta chain) was profiled in a study of cytomegalovirus exposure and HLA in healthy donors. Use of 60 Vbeta and 13 Jbeta primers characterized the PCR. Profiling relied on immunoSEQ multiplex PCR, and the TCRdb table lists in-frame clones only, not all of them. The sample includes more than 95,000 clones, about 80% seen only once; the top ten take under 2%. The germline CDR1 and CDR2 sequences are SGHTA and FQGNSA. J lost 0 bases, V lost 5 bases, and 6 bases had no gene match. The CDR3 runs 15 residues. The J gene is TRBJ2-7, the V gene TRBV7-2, with 8 bases fitting TRBD2. This sequence was found in a man in his late teens or twenties in good health and CMV-seronegative. The sequenced sample consisted of PBMCs. The CDR3 sequence: CASSPGGSSSYEQYF. CDR3 nucleotide sequence: TGTGCCAGCAGCCCGGGGGGGTCTTCCTCCTACGAGCAGTACTTC.